This TCR beta chain was documented in a study of blood T cell repertoires in COVID-19. At the level of the study: From the United States, Italy and Spain came samples of acute and convalescent COVID-19. T cells, B-cell-depleted T cells, or PBMCs provided the cDNA or gDNA that served as material.

V gave up 0 bases and J gave up 0 bases; unmatched junction bases: 2. The CDR3 runs 16 residues. Looked up from germline, CDR1 is LGHDT and CDR2 is YNNKEL (reference sequence). Original processing methods: Estimated nucleated cell counts came from reference gene primer amplification. Generated by immunoSEQ multiplex PCR, the TCRdb table keeps only in-frame clones and is missing some. V and J calls and clone size are copied from that table; D and trimming were computed from the DNA. The repertoire holds about 95,000 clones, with under 90% as singletons. Material for sequencing was peripheral blood. The V call is TRBV3-1 (or the pseudogene TRBV3-2), the J call TRBJ2-5; TRBD1 agrees at 9 bases. The sequence derives from a human donor in a cohort sampled during active COVID-19. The CDR3 coding sequence is TGTGCCAGCAGCCAAGAGGGGACAGGGAACCAAGAGACCCAGTACTTC. Translating it yields CASSQEGTGNQETQYF.